The next 26 T cell receptor beta chains were all read from a single sample in a study of cytomegalovirus exposure and HLA in healthy donors. In the PCR, 60 Vbeta and 13 Jbeta primers were used. The data were produced by immunoSEQ multiplex PCR, yet TCRdb's version contains in-frame clones alone and is incomplete. This table holds approximately 73,000 clones, approximately 79% found once. Sequenced: PBMCs. Every receptor here comes from a middle-aged woman in good health and CMV-seropositive.

The chain employs TRBV5-4 and TRBJ1-4, with D maybe TRBD1 (6 bases). This CDR3 has 14 amino acids. Germline V gives CDR1 SGHNT, CDR2 YYREEE (reference sequence). Trimming cost V 3 bases and J 4 bases, with 10 bases left between them. CDR3 bases: TGTGCCAGCAGCTCCGGACAGCTTAATGAAAAACTGTTTTTT. Amino acids: CASSSGQLNEKLFF.

Details on this clone: Sequence at one end of the junction differs from germline and may be a read error. The J gene is TRBJ2-4, the V gene TRBV19; 11 bases fit TRBD2. The CDR3 runs 12 residues. CDR1 is LNHDA, CDR2 SQIVND, per germline (reference sequence). The CDR3 bases are TGTGCCAGTTCGCCTAGCGGGAGGCGTAGCACCTTC. As protein: CASSPSGRRSTF.

V and J are TRBV5-4 and TRBJ2-5, with D possibly being TRBD2 (6 bases). The V end lost 2 bases, the J end lost 8 bases, and 16 bases lay between the germline ends. This CDR3 comprises 14 residues. Germline loops: CDR1 SGHNT, CDR2 YYREEE (reference sequence). The CDR3: CASSLLHGGRTQYF. The CDR3 DNA follows: TGTGCCAGCAGCTTACTACACGGGGGACGAACCCAGTACTTC.

The chain is built from TRBV6-1 and TRBJ2-7, with 10 bases identical to TRBD1. This CDR3 has 17 amino acids. With 0 bases clipped from V and 5 bases from J, the junction kept 10 bases outside the gene matches. Germline CDR1 MNHNS, CDR2 SASEGT. The CDR3 spells CASSEAKFRDRGDEQYF. CDR3 DNA sequence: TGTGCCAGCAGTGAAGCCAAGTTCCGGGACAGGGGCGACGAGCAGTACTTC.

The rearrangement joins TRBV9 to TRBJ2-5; 11 bases are shared with TRBD2. V shed 1 base, J shed 4 bases, and the junction held 3 bases outside the gene matches. The CDR3 sequence is 15 residues long. Germline CDR1 and CDR2: SGDLS and YYNGEE. CDR3 amino acids: CASSVNSGRAETQYF. As DNA, the CDR3 is TGTGCCAGCAGCGTAAATAGCGGGAGGGCAGAGACCCAGTACTTC.

The chain links TRBV6-1 to TRBJ2-3; D may be TRBD2 (6 bases). The CDR3 is made up of 15 amino acids. V was clipped by 4 bases and J by 4 bases, with 15 bases between them. Germline assignment: CDR1 MNHNS and CDR2 SASEGT. CDR3 region: CASSGGGSGADTQYF. The CDR3 nucleotides read TGTGCCAGCAGTGGTGGAGGGAGTGGCGCAGATACGCAGTATTTT.

The chain recombines TRBV7-2 with TRBJ1-1; no reliable D call. The germline CDR1 and CDR2 sequences are SGHTA and FQGNSA. There are 15 residues in the CDR3. Trimming stripped 2 bases from V and 0 bases from J, with 10 bases between. This CDR3 is CASSLIPRVNTEAFF. The CDR3 DNA sequence: TGTGCCAGCAGCTTAATCCCTCGGGTGAACACTGAAGCTTTCTTT.

The chain employs TRBV5-6 and TRBJ2-7, with D maybe TRBD1 (6 bases). The CDR3 extends over 13 amino acids. Germline values: CDR1 SGHDT, CDR2 YYEEEE. The V gene lost 4 bases and the J gene lost 2 bases, with 10 bases spanning the gap. The CDR3 region has the DNA TGTGCCAGCAGCCTGGACAGAGCCTACGAGCAGTACTTC. Its protein is CASSLDRAYEQYF.

This clone is large by share. As DNA, the CDR3 is TGCAGCGTTGAGGCCTCGCCGGCAGGGTGGGATCGCTACGAGCAGTACTTC. Translated: CSVEASPAGWDRYEQYF. The V gene is TRBV29-1, the J gene TRBJ2-7, with D possibly TRBD1 on 5 matching bases. Germline V CDR1 and CDR2: SQVTM, ANQGSEA. The CDR3 is 17 residues long. The V end lost 3 bases, the J end lost 3 bases, and 24 bases lay between the germline ends.

This chain links TRBV6-5 with TRBJ1-1; no definite D call. Trimming took off 2 bases at V and 10 bases at J, with 23 bases between the two ends. The CDR3 loop spans 16 amino acids. The germline V gene has CDR1 MNHEY and CDR2 SVGAGI. Here the CDR3 reads CASSYRGGWDLKVAFF. In DNA, the CDR3 is TGTGCCAGCAGTTACCGGGGAGGATGGGATCTGAAGGTAGCTTTCTTT.

The chain uses TRBV5-1 and TRBJ2-1; 10 nucleotides agree with TRBD2. Looked up from germline, CDR1 is SGHRS and CDR2 is YFSETQ. The CDR3 has 18 residues. J was trimmed by 2 bases and V by 1 base; bases with no gene match: 9. The CDR3 loop reads CASSLYNQRGGPYNEQFF. DNA for the CDR3: TGCGCCAGCAGCTTGTATAACCAGCGGGGGGGTCCCTACAATGAGCAGTTCTTC.

This clone has a count of ten or more. The chain has TRBV7-9 and TRBJ2-2, with 7 positions matching TRBD1. Germline CDR1 is SEHNR and CDR2 is FQNEAQ (reference sequence). V dropped 3 bases and J dropped 4; count of bases not matched to a gene: 8. The CDR3 loop spans 16 amino acids. The CDR3 loop reads CASSFRQGVSTGELFF. Here the CDR3 DNA reads TGTGCCAGCAGCTTTCGACAGGGAGTTAGCACCGGGGAGCTGTTTTTT.

The V and J genes are TRBV9 and TRBJ2-2; 8 nucleotides line up with TRBD1. This CDR3 comprises 16 residues. V lost 3 bases, J lost 3 bases, and 7 bases stayed unmatched. CDR1 SGDLS and CDR2 YYNGEE come from the germline V gene. The CDR3 DNA sequence: TGTGCCAGCAGCGCGGGGACAGGCGGGCACACCGGGGAGCTGTTTTTT. Amino acid sequence: CASSAGTGGHTGELFF.

The chain has TRBV6-5 and TRBJ2-3; TRBD1 aligns across 9 bases. Trimming took 6 bases from V and 5 from J; bases not matched to a gene: 9. The CDR3 covers 15 residues. Looked up from germline, CDR1 is MNHEY and CDR2 is SVGAGI. The CDR3 DNA is TGTGCCAGCAGCCCCGGGACAGGGAAAGGAGATACGCAGTATTTT. It specifies CASSPGTGKGDTQYF.

The chain employs TRBV6-7 and TRBJ2-7; TRBD1 aligns across 8 bases. TRBV6-7 belongs to the ORF category, with a function that is uncertain. This CDR3 contains 19 residues. Trimming cost V 1 base and J 0 bases; bases outside gene matches: 14. CDR3 amino acids: CASSYWTGLEPKSSYEQYF. The CDR3 bases are TGTGCCAGCAGTTACTGGACAGGGTTGGAGCCAAAGAGCTCCTACGAGCAGTACTTC.

The CDR3, as DNA: TGTGCCATTGGGCAGCACTATGGCTACACCTTC. Translation gives CAIGQHYGYTF. This chain joins TRBV10-3 and TRBJ1-2; D uncertain. The length of the CDR3 is 11 residues. V lost 9 bases, J lost 3 bases, and 8 bases lay in between. Germline lookup yields CDR1 ENHRY and CDR2 SYGVKD.

V and J are TRBV30 and TRBJ2-7, with 7 nucleotides matching TRBD2. CDR3 length equals 12 residues. Germline V gene data show CDR1 as GTSNPN and CDR2 as SVGIG (reference sequence). J gave up 4 bases and V 2 bases, and 2 bases lay outside the gene matches. The CDR3 sequence: CAWSPGRYEQYF. Here the CDR3 DNA reads TGTGCCTGGAGTCCCGGGAGGTACGAGCAGTACTTC.

J is TRBJ2-2 and V is TRBV29-1; TRBD2 matches 11 bases. The CDR3 contains 13 residues. Looked up from germline, CDR1 is SQVTM and CDR2 is ANQGSEA. Germline trimming cut 6 bases from V and 4 bases from J; bases unmatched to any gene: 1. This chain's CDR3 is CSVGLAGTGELFF. Here the CDR3 DNA reads TGCAGCGTAGGACTAGCGGGCACCGGGGAGCTGTTTTTT.

The chain uses TRBV27 and TRBJ1-1; no definite D call. CDR1 is MNHEY, CDR2 SMNVEV, per germline (reference sequence). The CDR3 runs 13 residues. V dropped 6 bases and J dropped 3 bases, with 11 bases sitting between them. CDR3 coding DNA: TGTGCCAGCAGCAGAACCGATTACACTGAAGCTTTCTTT. Its translation: CASSRTDYTEAFF.

The DNA for the CDR3 is TGTGCCAGTAGTCCCCAAGAGGGTACTAATGAAAAACTGTTTTTT. It yields the protein CASSPQEGTNEKLFF. The chain recombines TRBV19 with TRBJ1-4; unclear D gene. CDR3 length: 15 residues. Trimming left V 5 bases short and J 2 bases short, with 12 bases between. Germline loops: CDR1 LNHDA, CDR2 SQIVND (reference sequence).

V is TRBV7-2 and J is TRBJ2-1, with 7 bases aligning to TRBD2. The CDR3 sequence is 15 residues long. Germline CDR1 is SGHTA and CDR2 is FQGNSA. V lost 3 bases, J lost 4 bases, and 6 bases stayed unmatched. The CDR3 sequence: CASSFKTSDYNEQFF. The CDR3 DNA reads as TGTGCCAGCAGCTTCAAAACTAGCGATTACAATGAGCAGTTCTTC.

This clone was detected once. The genes are TRBV7-8 and TRBJ2-7, with 9 bases matching TRBD1. CDR1 and CDR2 from the germline V gene are SGHVS and FQNEAQ. The CDR3 is 14 amino acids. J was trimmed by 4 bases and V by 5 bases; bases with no gene match: 6. The CDR3 DNA reads as TGTGCCAGCAGCCGGGGGGACAGGGTATACGAGCAGTACTTC. This gives the protein CASSRGDRVYEQYF.

V and J are TRBV6-6 and TRBJ2-7; D not resolved. Germline assignment: CDR1 MNHNY and CDR2 SVGAGI (reference sequence). The V end lost 1 base, the J end lost 4 bases, and 14 bases lay between the germline ends. The CDR3 sequence is 15 residues long. The CDR3 protein is CASSYYPSERYEQYF. The CDR3 region has the DNA TGTGCCAGCAGTTACTATCCTTCGGAGCGTTACGAGCAGTACTTC.

CDR3 region: CASSLAGNEQFF. The CDR3 DNA sequence: TGTGCCAGCAGCTTGGCCGGGAATGAGCAGTTCTTC. The chain employs TRBV5-4 and TRBJ2-1; D gene unclear. CDR3 length equals 12 residues. Trimming took off 0 bases at V and 7 bases at J, with 5 bases between the two ends. The germline CDR1 and CDR2 sequences are SGHNT and YYREEE (reference sequence).

This sequence joins TRBV9 and TRBJ2-3, with D unclear. Trimming removed 2 bases at V and 5 bases at J, with 6 bases between. Germline assignment: CDR1 SGDLS and CDR2 YYNGEE. The CDR3 runs 12 residues. The CDR3 region is CASSVSVDTQYF. DNA for the CDR3: TGTGCCAGCAGCGTTTCCGTAGATACGCAGTATTTT.

V usage is TRBV1 and J usage is TRBJ2-1; TRBD1 is taken as the D call from the table, unchecked against the DNA. TRBV1 is marked as a pseudogene. The CDR3 consists of 17 residues. CDR3 nucleotide sequence: TGCACCAGCAGCTCAAGAGAAATACAGGGGGCATGCAATGAGCAGTTCTTC. Its translation is CTSSSREIQGACNEQFF.